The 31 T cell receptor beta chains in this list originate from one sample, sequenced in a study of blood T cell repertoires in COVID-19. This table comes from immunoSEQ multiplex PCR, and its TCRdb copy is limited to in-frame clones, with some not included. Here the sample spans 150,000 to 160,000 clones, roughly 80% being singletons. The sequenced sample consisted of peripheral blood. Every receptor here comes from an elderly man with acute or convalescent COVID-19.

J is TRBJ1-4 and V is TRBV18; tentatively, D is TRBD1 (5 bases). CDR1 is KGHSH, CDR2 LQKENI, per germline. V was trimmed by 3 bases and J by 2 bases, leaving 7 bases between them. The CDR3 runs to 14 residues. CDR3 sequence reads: CASSPRQTNEKLFF. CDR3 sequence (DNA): TGTGCCAGCTCACCCCGACAGACTAATGAAAAACTGTTTTTT.

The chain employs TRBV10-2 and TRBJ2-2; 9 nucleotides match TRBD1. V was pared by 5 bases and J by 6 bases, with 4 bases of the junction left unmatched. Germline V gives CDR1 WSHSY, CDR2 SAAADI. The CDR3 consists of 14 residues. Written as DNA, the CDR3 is TGCGCCAGCAGTTCACAGGGGGCCGCCGGGGAGCTGTTTTTT. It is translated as CASSSQGAAGELFF.

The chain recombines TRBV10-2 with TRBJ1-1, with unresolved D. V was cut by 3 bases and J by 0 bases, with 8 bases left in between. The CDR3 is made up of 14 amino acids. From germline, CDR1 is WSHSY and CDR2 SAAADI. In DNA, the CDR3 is TGCGCCAGCAGTGAAGAGGTGATGAACACTGAAGCTTTCTTT. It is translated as CASSEEVMNTEAFF.

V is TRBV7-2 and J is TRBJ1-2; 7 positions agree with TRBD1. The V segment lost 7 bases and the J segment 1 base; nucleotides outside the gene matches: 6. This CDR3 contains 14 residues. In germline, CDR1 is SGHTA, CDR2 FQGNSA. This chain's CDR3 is CASKVTGINYGYTF. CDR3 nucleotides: TGTGCCAGCAAGGTGACAGGGATTAACTATGGCTACACCTTC.

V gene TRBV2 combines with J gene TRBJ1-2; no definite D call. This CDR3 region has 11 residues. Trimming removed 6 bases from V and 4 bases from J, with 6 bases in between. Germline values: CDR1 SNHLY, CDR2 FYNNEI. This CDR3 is CASSESYGYTF. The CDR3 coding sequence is TGTGCCAGCAGCGAGTCCTATGGCTACACCTTC.

The CDR3 region has the DNA TGTGCCAGTAGCTTTAGCGGGGGCGTCTACGAGCAGTACTTC. Amino acid sequence: CASSFSGGVYEQYF. This chain connects TRBV19 to TRBJ2-7; 9 nucleotides line up with TRBD2. The CDR3 runs 14 residues. Germline loops: CDR1 LNHDA, CDR2 SQIVND (reference sequence). The J segment lost 3 bases and the V segment lost 6 bases, leaving 6 bases of the junction unmatched.

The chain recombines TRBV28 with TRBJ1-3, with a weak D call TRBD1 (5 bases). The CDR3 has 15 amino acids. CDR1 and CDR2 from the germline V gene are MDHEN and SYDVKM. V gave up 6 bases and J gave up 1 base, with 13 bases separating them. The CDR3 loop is CASSALGGSGNTIYF. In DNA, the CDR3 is TGTGCCAGCAGCGCCCTTGGGGGGTCTGGAAACACCATATATTTT.

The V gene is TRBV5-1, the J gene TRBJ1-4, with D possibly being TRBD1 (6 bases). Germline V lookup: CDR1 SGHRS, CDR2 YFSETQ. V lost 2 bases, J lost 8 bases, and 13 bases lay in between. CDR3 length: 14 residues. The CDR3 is CASSLWGGQEKLFF. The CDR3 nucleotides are TGCGCCAGCAGCTTATGGGGGGGCCAAGAAAAACTGTTTTTT.

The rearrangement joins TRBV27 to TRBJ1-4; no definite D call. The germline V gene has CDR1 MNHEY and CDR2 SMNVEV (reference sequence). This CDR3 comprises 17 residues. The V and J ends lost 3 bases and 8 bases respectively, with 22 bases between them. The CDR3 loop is CASSFFPRRPRSEKLFF. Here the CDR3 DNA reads TGTGCCAGCAGTTTCTTTCCTAGGCGGCCCCGGTCCGAAAAACTGTTTTTT.

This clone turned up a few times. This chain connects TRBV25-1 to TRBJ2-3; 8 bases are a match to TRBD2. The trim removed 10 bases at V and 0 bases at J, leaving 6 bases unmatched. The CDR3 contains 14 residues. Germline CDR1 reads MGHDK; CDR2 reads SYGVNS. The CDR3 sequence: CATQSSGSTDTQYF. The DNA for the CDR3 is TGTGCCACACAGTCTAGCGGGAGCACAGATACGCAGTATTTT.

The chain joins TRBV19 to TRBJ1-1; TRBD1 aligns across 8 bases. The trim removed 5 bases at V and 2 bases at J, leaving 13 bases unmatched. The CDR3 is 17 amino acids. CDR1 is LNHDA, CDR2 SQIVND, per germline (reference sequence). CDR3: CASSPTGQVGLNTEAFF. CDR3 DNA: TGTGCCAGTAGTCCTACGGGACAGGTTGGATTAAACACTGAAGCTTTCTTT.

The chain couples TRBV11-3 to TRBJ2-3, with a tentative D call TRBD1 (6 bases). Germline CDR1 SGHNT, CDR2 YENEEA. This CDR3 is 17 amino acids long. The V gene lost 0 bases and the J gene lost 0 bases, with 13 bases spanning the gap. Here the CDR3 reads CASSLDLTGASTDTQYF. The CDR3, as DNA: TGTGCCAGCAGCTTAGACCTGACAGGCGCTAGCACAGATACGCAGTATTTT. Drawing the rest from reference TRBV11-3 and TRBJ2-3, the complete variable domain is EAGVVQSPRYKIIEKKQPVAFWCNPISGHNTLYWYLQNLGQGPELLIRYENEEAVDDSQLPKDRFSAERLKGVDSTLKIQPAELGDSAVYLCASSLDLTGASTDTQYFGPGTRLTVL.

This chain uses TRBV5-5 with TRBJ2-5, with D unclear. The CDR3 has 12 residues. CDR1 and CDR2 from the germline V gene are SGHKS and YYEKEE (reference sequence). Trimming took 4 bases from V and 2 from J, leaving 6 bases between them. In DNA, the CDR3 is TGTGCCAGCAGCGCCAGACAAGAGACCCAGTACTTC. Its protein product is CASSARQETQYF.

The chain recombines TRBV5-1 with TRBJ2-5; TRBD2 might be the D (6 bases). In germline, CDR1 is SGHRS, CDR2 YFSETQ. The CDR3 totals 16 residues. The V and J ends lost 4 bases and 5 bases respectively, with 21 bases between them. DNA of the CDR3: TGCGCCAGCAGCCCCCTCGGAGGGGCCACCGGGGAGACCCAGTACTTC. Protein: CASSPLGGATGETQYF.

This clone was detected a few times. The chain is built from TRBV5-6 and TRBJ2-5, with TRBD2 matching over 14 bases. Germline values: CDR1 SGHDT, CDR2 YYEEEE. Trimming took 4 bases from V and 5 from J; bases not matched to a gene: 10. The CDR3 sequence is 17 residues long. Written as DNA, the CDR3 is TGTGCCAGCAGCGCAAGACTAGCGGGGGGGCGCTGGGAGACCCAGTACTTC. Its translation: CASSARLAGGRWETQYF.

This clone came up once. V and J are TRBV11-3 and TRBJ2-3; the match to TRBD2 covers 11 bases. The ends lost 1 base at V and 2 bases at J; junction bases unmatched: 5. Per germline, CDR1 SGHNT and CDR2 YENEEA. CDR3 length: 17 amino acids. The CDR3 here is CASSLAVAGGNTDTQYF. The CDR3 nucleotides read TGTGCCAGCAGCTTAGCGGTAGCGGGGGGGAACACAGATACGCAGTATTTT.

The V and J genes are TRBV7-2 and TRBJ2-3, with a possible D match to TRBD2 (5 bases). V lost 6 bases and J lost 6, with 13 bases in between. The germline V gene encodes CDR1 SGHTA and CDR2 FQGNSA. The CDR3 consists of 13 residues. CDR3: CASRRTGSDTQYF. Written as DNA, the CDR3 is TGTGCCAGCAGGAGGACGGGGTCCGATACGCAGTATTTT. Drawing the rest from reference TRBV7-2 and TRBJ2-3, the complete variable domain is GAGVSQSPSNKVTEKGKDVELRCDPISGHTALYWYRQSLGQGLEFLIYFQGNSAPDKSGLPSDRFSAERTGGSVSTLTIQRTQQEDSAVYLCASRRTGSDTQYFGPGTRLTVL.

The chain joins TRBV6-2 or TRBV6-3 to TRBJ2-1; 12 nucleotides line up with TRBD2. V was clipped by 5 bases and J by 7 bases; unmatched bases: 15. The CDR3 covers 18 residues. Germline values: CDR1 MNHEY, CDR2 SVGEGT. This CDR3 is CASSPRTSGVVWGNEQFF. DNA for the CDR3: TGTGCCAGCAGTCCCAGGACTAGCGGGGTTGTTTGGGGGAATGAGCAGTTCTTC.

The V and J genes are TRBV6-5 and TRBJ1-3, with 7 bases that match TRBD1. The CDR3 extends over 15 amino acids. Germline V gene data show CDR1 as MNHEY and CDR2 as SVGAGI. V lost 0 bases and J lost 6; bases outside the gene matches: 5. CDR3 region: CASSYSWDSKNTIYF. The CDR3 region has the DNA TGTGCCAGCAGTTACTCCTGGGACAGCAAAAACACCATATATTTT.

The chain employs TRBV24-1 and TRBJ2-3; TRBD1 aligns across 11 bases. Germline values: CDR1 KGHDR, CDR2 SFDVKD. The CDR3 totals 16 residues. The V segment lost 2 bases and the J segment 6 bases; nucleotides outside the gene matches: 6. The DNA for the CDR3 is TGTGCCACCAGTGATTCCCCGGGACAGGGGGGCGATACGCAGTATTTT. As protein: CATSDSPGQGGDTQYF.

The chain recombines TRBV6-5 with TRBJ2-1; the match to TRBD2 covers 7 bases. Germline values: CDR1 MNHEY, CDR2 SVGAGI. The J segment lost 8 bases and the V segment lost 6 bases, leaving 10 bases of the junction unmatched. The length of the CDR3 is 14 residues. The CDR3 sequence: CASSLGGRVDEQFF. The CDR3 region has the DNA TGTGCCAGCAGCCTTGGGGGGAGGGTCGATGAGCAGTTCTTC.

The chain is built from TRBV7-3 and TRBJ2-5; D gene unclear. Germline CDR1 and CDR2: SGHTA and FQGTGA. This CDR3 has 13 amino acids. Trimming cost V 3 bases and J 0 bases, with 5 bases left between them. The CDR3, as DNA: TGTGCCAGCAGCTTCAACTACCAAGAGACCCAGTACTTC. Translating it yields CASSFNYQETQYF. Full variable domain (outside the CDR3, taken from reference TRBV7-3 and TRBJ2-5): GAGVSQTPSNKVTEKGKYVELRCDPISGHTALYWYRQSLGQGPEFLIYFQGTGAADDSGLPNDRFFAVRPEGSVSTLKIQRTERGDSAVYLCASSFNYQETQYFGPGTRLLVL.

CDR3 residues: CASSESLGGSTEAFF. The CDR3 coding sequence is TGTGCCAGCAGTGAATCCTTGGGAGGGAGCACTGAAGCTTTCTTT. J is TRBJ1-1 and V is TRBV25-1, with no clear D. The CDR3 spans 15 residues. Per germline, CDR1 MGHDK and CDR2 SYGVNS. Trimming took 1 base from V and 4 from J, leaving 13 bases between them.

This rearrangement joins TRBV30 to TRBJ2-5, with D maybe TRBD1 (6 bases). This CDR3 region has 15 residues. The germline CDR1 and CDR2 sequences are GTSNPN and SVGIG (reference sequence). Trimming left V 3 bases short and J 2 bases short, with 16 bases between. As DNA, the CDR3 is TGTGCCTGGAGGGCTGGGGGCCGAGTACAAGAGACCCAGTACTTC. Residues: CAWRAGGRVQETQYF.

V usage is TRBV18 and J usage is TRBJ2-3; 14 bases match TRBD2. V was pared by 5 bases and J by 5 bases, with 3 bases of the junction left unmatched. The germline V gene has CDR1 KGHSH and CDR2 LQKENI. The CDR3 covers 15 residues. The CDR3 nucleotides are TGTGCCAGCTCAAGAGGGACTAGCGGGGGAGATACGCAGTATTTT. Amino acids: CASSRGTSGGDTQYF.

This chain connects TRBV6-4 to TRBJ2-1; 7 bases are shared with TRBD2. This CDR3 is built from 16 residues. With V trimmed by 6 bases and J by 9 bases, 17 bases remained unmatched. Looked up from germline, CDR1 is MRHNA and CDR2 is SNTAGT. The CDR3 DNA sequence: TGTGCCAGCAGGAAGGAGGGAGGGTCCGGTGGGACTGAGCAGTTCTTC. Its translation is CASRKEGGSGGTEQFF.

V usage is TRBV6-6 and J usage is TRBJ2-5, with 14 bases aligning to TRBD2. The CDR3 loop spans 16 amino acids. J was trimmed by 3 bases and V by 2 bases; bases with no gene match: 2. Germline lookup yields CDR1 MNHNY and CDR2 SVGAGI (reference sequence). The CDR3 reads CASSYGLAGGEETQYF. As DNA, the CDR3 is TGTGCCAGCAGTTACGGACTAGCGGGGGGAGAAGAGACCCAGTACTTC.

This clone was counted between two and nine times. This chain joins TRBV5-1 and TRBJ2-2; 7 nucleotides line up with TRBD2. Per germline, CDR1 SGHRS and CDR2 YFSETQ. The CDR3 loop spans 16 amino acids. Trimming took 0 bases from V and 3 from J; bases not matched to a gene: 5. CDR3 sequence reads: CASSLVRSGDTGELFF. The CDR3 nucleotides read TGCGCCAGCAGCTTGGTTCGAAGCGGGGACACCGGGGAGCTGTTTTTT.

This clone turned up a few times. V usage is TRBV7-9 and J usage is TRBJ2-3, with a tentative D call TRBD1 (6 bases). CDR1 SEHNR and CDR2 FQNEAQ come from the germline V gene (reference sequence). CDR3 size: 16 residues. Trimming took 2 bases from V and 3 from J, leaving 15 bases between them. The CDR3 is CASSLSAQGETDTQYF. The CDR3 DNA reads TGTGCCAGCAGCTTATCAGCACAGGGCGAAACAGATACGCAGTATTTT.

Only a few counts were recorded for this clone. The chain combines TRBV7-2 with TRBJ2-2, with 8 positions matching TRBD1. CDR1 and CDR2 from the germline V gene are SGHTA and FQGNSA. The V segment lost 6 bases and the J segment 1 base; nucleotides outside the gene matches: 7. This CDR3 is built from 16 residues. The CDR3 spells CASRTGGTGNTGELFF. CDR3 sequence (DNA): TGTGCCAGCAGAACGGGTGGGACAGGGAACACCGGGGAGCTGTTTTTT.

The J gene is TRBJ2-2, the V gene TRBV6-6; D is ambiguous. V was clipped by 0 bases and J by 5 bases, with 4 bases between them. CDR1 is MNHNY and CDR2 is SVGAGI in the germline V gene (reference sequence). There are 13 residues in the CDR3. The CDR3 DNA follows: TGTGCCAGCAGTTACTCGGAGACCGGGGAGCTGTTTTTT. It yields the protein CASSYSETGELFF.